This note documents a single T cell receptor beta chain sequence. Its antigen is unknown. Isolation of the CD4+ and CD8+ populations was accomplished via positive magnetic bead selection, with purity assessed by flow cytometry. The sample comes from a study of somatic mutations in cytotoxic T cells in rheumatoid arthritis. Points from the study as a whole: Just what the expanded CD8+ clones targeted, in terms of antigens, remained unknown. For rheumatoid arthritis patients, the slight TRBV07 underrepresentation lacked multiple-comparison adjustment. For about an eighth of the roughly 65 patients, a single CD8+ clone accounted for more than 20% of CD8+ cells.

The V and J ends lost 0 bases and 3 bases respectively, with 9 bases between them. This CDR3 is 14 amino acids long. CDR1 is PRHDT, CDR2 FYEKMQ, per germline (reference sequence). TCRdb keeps only in-frame clones here, not all; method: immunoSEQ multiplex PCR. The table records under 3,000 clones, 84% of them present only once. The rearrangement links TRBV13 to TRBJ2-7; tentatively, D is TRBD2 (5 bases). Material for sequencing was CD8+ T cells sorted from blood. The TCR comes from an adult with rheumatoid arthritis. Here the CDR3 DNA reads TGTGCCAGCAGCTTAGGGGCCGGGGTCTACGAGCAGTACTTC. The encoded protein is CASSLGAGVYEQYF.